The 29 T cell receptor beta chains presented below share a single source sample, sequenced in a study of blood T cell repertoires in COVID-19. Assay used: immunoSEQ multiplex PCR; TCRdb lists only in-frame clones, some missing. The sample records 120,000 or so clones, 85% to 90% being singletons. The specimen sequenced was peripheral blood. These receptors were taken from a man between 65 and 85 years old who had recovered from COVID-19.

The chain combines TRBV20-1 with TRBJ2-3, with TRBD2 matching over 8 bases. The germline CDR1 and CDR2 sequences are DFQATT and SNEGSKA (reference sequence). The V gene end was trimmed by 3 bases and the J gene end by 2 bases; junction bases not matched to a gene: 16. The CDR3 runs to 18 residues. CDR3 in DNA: TGCAGTGCTAGTAGGGGACTAGTAAAAAGGTGGAACACAGATACGCAGTATTTT. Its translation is CSASRGLVKRWNTDTQYF.

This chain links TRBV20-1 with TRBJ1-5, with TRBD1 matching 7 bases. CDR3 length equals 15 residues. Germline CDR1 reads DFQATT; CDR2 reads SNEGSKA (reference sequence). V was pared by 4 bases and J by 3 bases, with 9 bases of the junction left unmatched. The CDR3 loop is CSAIEFGQVNQPQHF. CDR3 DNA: TGCAGTGCTATTGAATTCGGACAGGTCAATCAGCCCCAGCATTTT.

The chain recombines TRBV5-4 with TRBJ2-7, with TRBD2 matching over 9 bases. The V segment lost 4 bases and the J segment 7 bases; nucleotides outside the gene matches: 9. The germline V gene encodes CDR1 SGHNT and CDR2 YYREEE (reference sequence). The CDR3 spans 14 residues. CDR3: CASSLREGGYEQYF. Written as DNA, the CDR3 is TGTGCCAGCAGCCTGCGGGAGGGCGGTTATGAGCAGTACTTC. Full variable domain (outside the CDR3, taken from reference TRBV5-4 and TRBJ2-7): ETGVTQSPTHLIKTRGQQVTLRCSSQSGHNTVSWYQQALGQGPQFIFQYYREEENGRGNFPPRFSGLQFPNYSSELNVNALELDDSALYLCASSLREGGYEQYFGPGTRLTVT.

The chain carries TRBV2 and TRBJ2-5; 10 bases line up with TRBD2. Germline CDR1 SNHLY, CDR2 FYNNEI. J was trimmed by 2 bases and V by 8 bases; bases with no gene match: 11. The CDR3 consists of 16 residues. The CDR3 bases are TGTGCCAGCCTTAAAACCAGCGGGGGGGGGCAAGAGACCCAGTACTTC. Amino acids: CASLKTSGGGQETQYF.

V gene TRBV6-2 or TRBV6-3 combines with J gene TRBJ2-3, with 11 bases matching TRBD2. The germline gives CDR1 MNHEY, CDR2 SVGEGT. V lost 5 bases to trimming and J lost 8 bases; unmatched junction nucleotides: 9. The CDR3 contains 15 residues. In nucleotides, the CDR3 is TGTGCCAGCAGTCGCCGGACCGGGACTAGCGGTACGCAGTATTTT. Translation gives CASSRRTGTSGTQYF.

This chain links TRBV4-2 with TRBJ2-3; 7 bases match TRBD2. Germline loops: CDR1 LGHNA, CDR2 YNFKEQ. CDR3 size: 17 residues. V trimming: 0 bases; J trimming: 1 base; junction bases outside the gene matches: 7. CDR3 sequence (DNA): TGTGCCAGCAGCCAAGATGGGGGAGGGAGGGGCACAGATACGCAGTATTTT. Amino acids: CASSQDGGGRGTDTQYF.

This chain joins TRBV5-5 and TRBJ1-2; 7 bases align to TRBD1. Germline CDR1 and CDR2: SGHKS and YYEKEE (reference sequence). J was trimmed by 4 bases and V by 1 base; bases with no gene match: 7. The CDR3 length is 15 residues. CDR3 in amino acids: CASSLRRQGAYGYTF. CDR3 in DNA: TGTGCCAGCAGCTTGAGACGACAGGGCGCCTATGGCTACACCTTC.

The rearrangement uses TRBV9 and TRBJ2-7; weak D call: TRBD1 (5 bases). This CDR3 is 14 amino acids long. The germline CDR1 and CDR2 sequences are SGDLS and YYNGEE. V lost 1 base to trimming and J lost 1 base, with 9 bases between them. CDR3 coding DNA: TGTGCCAGCAGCGTACTAGGGGATTCCTACGAGCAGTACTTC. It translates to CASSVLGDSYEQYF.

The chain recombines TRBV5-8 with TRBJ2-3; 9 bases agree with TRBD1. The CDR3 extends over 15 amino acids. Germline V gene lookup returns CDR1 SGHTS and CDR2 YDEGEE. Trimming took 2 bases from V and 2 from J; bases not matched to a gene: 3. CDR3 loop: CASSLGQGITDTQYF. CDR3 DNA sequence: TGTGCCAGCAGCTTAGGACAGGGGATCACAGATACGCAGTATTTT.

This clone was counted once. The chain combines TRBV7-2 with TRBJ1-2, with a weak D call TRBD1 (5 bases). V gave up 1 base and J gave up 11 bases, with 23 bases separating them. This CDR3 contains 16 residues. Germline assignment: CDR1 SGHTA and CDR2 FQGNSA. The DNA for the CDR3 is TGTGCCAGCAGCTTAGTCGGGGGAGGGGCCGGCCCGGGGTACACCTTC. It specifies CASSLVGGGAGPGYTF. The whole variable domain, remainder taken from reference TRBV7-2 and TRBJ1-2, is GAGVSQSPSNKVTEKGKDVELRCDPISGHTALYWYRQSLGQGLEFLIYFQGNSAPDKSGLPSDRFSAERTGGSVSTLTIQRTQQEDSAVYLCASSLVGGGAGPGYTFGSGTRLTVV.

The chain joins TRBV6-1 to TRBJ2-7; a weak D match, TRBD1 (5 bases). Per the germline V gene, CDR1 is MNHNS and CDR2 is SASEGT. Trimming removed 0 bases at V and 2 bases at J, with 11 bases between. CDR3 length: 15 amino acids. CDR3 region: CASSEAPGAPYEQYF. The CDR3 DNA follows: TGTGCCAGCAGTGAAGCGCCTGGGGCCCCCTACGAGCAGTACTTC.

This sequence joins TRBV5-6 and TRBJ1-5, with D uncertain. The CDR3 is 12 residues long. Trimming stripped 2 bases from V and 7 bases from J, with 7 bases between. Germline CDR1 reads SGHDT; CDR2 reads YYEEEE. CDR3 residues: CASSFWRQPQHF. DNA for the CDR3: TGTGCCAGCAGCTTTTGGCGGCAGCCCCAGCATTTT. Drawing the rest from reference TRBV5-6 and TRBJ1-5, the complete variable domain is DAGVTQSPTHLIKTRGQQVTLRCSPKSGHDTVSWYQQALGQGPQFIFQYYEEEERQRGNFPDRFSGHQFPNYSSELNVNALLLGDSALYLCASSFWRQPQHFGDGTRLSIL.

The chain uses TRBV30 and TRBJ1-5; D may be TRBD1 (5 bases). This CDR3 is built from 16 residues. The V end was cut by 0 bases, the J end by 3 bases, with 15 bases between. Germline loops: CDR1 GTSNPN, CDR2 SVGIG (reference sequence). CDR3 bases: TGTGCCTGGAGTGTAGGGGTAGGTGAGGTCAATCAGCCCCAGCATTTT. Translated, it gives CAWSVGVGEVNQPQHF.

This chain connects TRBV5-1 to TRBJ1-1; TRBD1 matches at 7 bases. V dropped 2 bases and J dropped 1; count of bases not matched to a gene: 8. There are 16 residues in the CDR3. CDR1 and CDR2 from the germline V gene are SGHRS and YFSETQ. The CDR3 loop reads CASSLAPAGGNTEAFF. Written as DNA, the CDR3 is TGCGCCAGCAGCTTAGCCCCTGCAGGGGGGAACACTGAAGCTTTCTTT. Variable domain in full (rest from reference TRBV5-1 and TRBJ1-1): KAGVTQTPRYLIKTRGQQVTLSCSPISGHRSVSWYQQTPGQGLQFLFEYFSETQRNKGNFPGRFSGRQFSNSRSEMNVSTLELGDSALYLCASSLAPAGGNTEAFFGQGTRLTVV.

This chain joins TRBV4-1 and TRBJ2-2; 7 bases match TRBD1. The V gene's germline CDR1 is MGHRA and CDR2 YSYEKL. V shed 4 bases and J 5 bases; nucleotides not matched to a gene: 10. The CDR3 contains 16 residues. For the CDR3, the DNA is TGCGCCAGCAGCCGCGACAGGGTTTTAGGGACCGGGGAGCTGTTTTTT. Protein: CASSRDRVLGTGELFF.

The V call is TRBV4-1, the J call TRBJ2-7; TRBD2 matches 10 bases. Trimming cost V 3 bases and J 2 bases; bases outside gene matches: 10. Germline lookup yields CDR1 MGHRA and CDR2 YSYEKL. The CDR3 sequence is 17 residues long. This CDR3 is CASSHLPGSGGTYEQYF. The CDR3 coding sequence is TGCGCCAGCAGCCATCTCCCCGGTAGCGGGGGGACCTACGAGCAGTACTTC.

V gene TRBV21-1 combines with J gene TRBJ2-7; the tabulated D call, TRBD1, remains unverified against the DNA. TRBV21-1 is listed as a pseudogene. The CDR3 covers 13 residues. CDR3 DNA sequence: TGTGCCAGCAGCAAAGCGCCCAGGGACGAGCAGTACTTC. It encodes CASSKAPRDEQYF.

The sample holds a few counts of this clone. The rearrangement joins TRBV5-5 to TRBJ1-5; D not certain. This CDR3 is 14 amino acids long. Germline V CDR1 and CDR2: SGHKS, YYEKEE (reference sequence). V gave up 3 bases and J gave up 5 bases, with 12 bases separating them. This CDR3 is CASSSGSGDQPQHF. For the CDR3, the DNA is TGTGCCAGCAGCTCGGGATCCGGGGATCAGCCCCAGCATTTT.

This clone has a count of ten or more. The CDR3 nucleotides read TGCGCCAGCAGCTTGGTACGCAGCGCCCTAGGGGAGGGAGAGACCCAGTACTTC. Its protein is CASSLVRSALGEGETQYF. This chain connects TRBV5-1 to TRBJ2-5, with 7 bases fitting TRBD2. Losses at the gene ends were 0 bases for V and 4 bases for J; bases not matched to a gene: 15. Germline V gene sequence: CDR1 SGHRS, CDR2 YFSETQ. There are 18 residues in the CDR3.

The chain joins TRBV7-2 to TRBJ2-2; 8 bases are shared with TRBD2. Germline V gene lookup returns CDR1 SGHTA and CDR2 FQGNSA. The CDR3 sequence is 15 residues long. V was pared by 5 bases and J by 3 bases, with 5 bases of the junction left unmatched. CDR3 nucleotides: TGTGCCAGCAGCCCCGGGGGGGCGGACACCGGGGAGCTGTTTTTT. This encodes CASSPGGADTGELFF.

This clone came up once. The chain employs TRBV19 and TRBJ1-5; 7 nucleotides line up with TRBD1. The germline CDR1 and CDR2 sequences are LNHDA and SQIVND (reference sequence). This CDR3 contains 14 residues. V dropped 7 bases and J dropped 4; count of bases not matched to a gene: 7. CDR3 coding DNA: TGTGCCAGTAATCCGGACAGGATTAATCAGCCCCAGCATTTT. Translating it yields CASNPDRINQPQHF.

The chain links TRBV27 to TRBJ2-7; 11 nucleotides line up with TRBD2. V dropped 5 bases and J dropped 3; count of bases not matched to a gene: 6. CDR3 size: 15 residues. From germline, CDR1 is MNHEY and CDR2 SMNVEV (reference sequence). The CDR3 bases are TGTGCCAGCAGTCCCACTAGCGGGAGTCGCTACGAGCAGTACTTC. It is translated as CASSPTSGSRYEQYF.

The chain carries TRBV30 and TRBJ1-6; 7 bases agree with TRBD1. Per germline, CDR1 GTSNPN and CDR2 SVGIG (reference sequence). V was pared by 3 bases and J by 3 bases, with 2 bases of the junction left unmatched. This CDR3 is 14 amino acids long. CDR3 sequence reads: CAWRRDSYNSPLHF. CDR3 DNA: TGTGCCTGGAGGCGGGACAGCTATAATTCACCCCTCCACTTT.

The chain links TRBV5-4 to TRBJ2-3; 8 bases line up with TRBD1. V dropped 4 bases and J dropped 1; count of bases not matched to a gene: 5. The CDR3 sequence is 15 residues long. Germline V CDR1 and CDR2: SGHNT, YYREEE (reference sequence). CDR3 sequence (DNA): TGTGCCAGCAGCCGGTCGACAGGGGGCACAGATACGCAGTATTTT. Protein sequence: CASSRSTGGTDTQYF. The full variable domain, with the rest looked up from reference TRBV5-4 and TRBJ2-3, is ETGVTQSPTHLIKTRGQQVTLRCSSQSGHNTVSWYQQALGQGPQFIFQYYREEENGRGNFPPRFSGLQFPNYSSELNVNALELDDSALYLCASSRSTGGTDTQYFGPGTRLTVL.

The CDR3 DNA reads as TGTGCCAGCTCACCACCAACTACCTACGAGCAGTACTTC. This encodes CASSPPTTYEQYF. V usage is TRBV18 and J usage is TRBJ2-7, with D unclear. The germline V and J ends were trimmed by 0 bases and 2 bases, with 5 bases remaining between them. CDR1 and CDR2 from the germline V gene are KGHSH and LQKENI. The length of the CDR3 is 13 residues.

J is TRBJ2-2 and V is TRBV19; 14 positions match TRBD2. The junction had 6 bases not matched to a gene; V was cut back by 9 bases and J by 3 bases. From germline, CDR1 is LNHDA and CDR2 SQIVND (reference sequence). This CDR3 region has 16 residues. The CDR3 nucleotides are TGTGCCAGCACCGGGACTAGCGGGAGATACACCGGGGAGCTGTTTTTT. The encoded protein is CASTGTSGRYTGELFF. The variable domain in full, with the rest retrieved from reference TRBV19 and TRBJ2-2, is DGGITQSPKYLFRKEGQNVTLSCEQNLNHDAMYWYRQDPGQGLRLIYYSQIVNDFQKGDIAEGYSVSREKKESFPLTVTSAQKNPTAFYLCASTGTSGRYTGELFFGEGSRLTVL.

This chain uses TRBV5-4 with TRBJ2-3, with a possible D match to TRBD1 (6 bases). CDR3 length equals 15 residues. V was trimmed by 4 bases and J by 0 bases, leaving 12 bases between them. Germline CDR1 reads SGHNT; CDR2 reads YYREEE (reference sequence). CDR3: CASSQQGTSTDTQYF. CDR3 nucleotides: TGTGCCAGCAGCCAACAGGGAACGAGCACAGATACGCAGTATTTT.

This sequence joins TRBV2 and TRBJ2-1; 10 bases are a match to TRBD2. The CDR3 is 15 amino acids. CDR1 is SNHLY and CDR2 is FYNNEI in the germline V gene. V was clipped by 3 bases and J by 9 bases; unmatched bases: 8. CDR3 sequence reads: CASSDRTSGRGEQFF. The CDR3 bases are TGTGCCAGCAGTGACAGGACTAGCGGTCGTGGTGAGCAGTTCTTC.

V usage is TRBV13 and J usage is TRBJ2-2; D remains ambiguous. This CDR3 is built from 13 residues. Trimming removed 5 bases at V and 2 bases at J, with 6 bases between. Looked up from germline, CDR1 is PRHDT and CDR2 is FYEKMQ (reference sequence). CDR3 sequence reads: CASSLVNTGELFF. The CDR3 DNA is TGTGCCAGCAGCCTTGTAAACACCGGGGAGCTGTTTTTT.